A selection of T cell receptor beta chains follows, all from one sample in a study of neurological immune-mediated disorders. Each CDR3 protein is one row after TCRdb ran MiXCR on the 5' RACE reads. There are tens of thousands of distinct CDR3 sequences in the sample; 3% to 4% occur only once, and under 6% lies in the top ten. Sequencing input: PBMCs. The receptors here all came from a man aged 35 to 55 with multiple sclerosis. Both conserved end residues are part of each CDR3. A D gene is named only where the DNA matches it firmly. The size of a clone is reported for some rows only, either as once, few or many, or as a class for expanded clones.

v_call	d_call	clone_size	cdr3_aa
TRBV7-9	.	many	CASIPLEDSRSYEQYF
TRBV12-3/TRBV12-4	TRBD2	many	CASSFVGGGYNEQFF
TRBV6-1	TRBD1	many	CASSHGRTGENTEAFF
TRBV20-1	TRBD1	many	CSATLDRAVQPQHF
TRBV20-1	TRBD2	.	CSARDLWRTSERTDTQYF
TRBV7-9	.	many	CASRVTGTSPEQYF
TRBV29-1	TRBD2	many	CSVSMSSGGTDTQYF
TRBV5-1	TRBD1	many	CASSTGTADNEKLFF
TRBV7-3	TRBD1	many	CASGPPGQGPAFF
TRBV3-1	.	many	CASSQGSWDTQYF
TRBV11-2	TRBD2	many	CASSLRGGAKDTQYF
TRBV29-1	.	medium-sized	CSVVSSLTTDTQYF
TRBV5-4	.	many	CASSTDSQAPTEAFF
TRBV3-1	.	many	CASSQDDRDLNTEAFF
TRBV7-9	.	many	CASSLPFGGNEQYF
TRBV28	TRBD1	many	CASSLRITGGRANEKLFF
TRBV7-9	.	many	CASSLIGETGRNQPQHF
TRBV10-2	TRBD1	many	CASSESDRVFGYTF
TRBV3-1	.	many	CASSQGLSEIAKNIQYF
TRBV20-1	.	many	CSTGGGRFAEAFF
TRBV20-1	.	many	CSARGLVESGELFF
TRBV7-6	.	many	CASSSSGLQAAGNTIYF
TRBV10-3	.	many	CAISPNGTEQFF
TRBV12-3/TRBV12-4	.	many	CASSQSYEQYF
TRBV3-1	.	many	CASSQVMNSPLHF
TRBV20-1	TRBD1	many	CSASGTGLNTEAFF
TRBV4-2	.	many	CASSQDFQGLVNEQYF
TRBV7-2	.	many	CASSPRQLNTEAFF
TRBV5-1	.	many	CASSFEGENTIYF
TRBV27	TRBD1	many	CASSSGQGKAYEQYF
TRBV12-3/TRBV12-4	TRBD1	many	CASSFLQGDGYTF
TRBV20-1	TRBD1	many	CSAAGQLNTEAFF
TRBV10-3	.	many	CAISDPTVPDTQYF
TRBV19	.	many	CATDRDSNQPQHF
TRBV6-5	TRBD1	many	CASSYDGTATDTQYF
TRBV5-5	.	.	CASSLWEGEQPQNF
TRBV5-1	TRBD1	many	CASSPGGTGGQETQYF
TRBV7-9	TRBD1	.	CASSLDRGGNQPQNF
TRBV11-2	TRBD1	many	CASRARQGTDTQYF
TRBV3-1	.	many	CASSPYGGEQFF
TRBV29-1	TRBD1	many	CSVGTGADTQYF
TRBV2	.	many	CASAPGPSMGNIQYF
TRBV5-1	.	.	CASSLDGQSNQPQNF
TRBV5-1	.	many	CASSLARGAPGNTIYF
TRBV11-2	.	many	CASSSLGITYEQYF
TRBV7-3	TRBD2	.	CASSSGGDTDTQYF
TRBV18	.	few	CASSNDDTGFTAQHF
TRBV15	TRBD1	many	CATSRADGTVINQPQHF
TRBV12-5	TRBD1	many	CASGGDRANTGELFF
TRBV12-3/TRBV12-4	TRBD2	many	CASRPGTSGNEQYF
TRBV11-2	TRBD1	many	CASSSGTGSVDEQFF
TRBV20-1	.	many	CSARTISSYNEQFF
TRBV12-3/TRBV12-4	.	many	CASSLYGLRLVNEQFF